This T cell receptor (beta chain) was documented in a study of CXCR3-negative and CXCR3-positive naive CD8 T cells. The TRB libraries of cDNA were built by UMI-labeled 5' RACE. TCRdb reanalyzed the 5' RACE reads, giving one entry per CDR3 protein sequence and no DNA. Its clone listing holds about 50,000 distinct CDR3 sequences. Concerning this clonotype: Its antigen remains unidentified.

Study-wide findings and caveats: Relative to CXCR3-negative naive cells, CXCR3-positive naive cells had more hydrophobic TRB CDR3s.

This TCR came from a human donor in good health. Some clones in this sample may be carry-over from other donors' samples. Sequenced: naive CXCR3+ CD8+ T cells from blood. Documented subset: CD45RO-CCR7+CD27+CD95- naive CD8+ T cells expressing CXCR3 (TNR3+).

Here the CDR3 reads CASSPAGTSPNEQFF. The rearrangement joins TRBV28 to TRBJ2-1; TCRdb indicates TRBD2, and absent DNA this call remains unverified. Germline assignment: CDR1 MDHEN and CDR2 SYDVKM. The CDR3 extends over 15 amino acids.